Below are 16 T cell receptor beta chains sequenced from a single sample in a study of shared clonotypes between healthy human individuals. Assay: immunoSEQ multiplex PCR; the TCRdb copy retains only in-frame clones and omits some. The table lists around 510,000 clones, about 96% of them singletons. Sequencing was carried out using naive CD4+ T cells sorted from blood. The sample's subset: CD45RA+ positively selected. These receptors were obtained from a woman between 25 and 40 years old in good health.

This clone came up once. This chain connects TRBV11-2 to TRBJ2-7; 10 bases align to TRBD1. Germline values: CDR1 SGHAT, CDR2 FQNNGV. V trimming: 5 bases; J trimming: 1 base; junction bases outside the gene matches: 2. The CDR3 is 14 amino acids. CDR3 coding DNA: TGTGCCAGCAGCCGGGACAGGGGTTCCTACGAGCAGTACTTC. Its protein product is CASSRDRGSYEQYF.

This chain connects TRBV28 to TRBJ2-5; TRBD1 matches at 7 bases. J lost 2 bases, V lost 9 bases, and 3 bases had no gene match. CDR1 and CDR2 (germline): MDHEN, SYDVKM. The CDR3 runs to 12 residues. The CDR3 DNA sequence: TGTGCCAGTGGGGACAGACAAGAGACCCAGTACTTC. It specifies CASGDRQETQYF.

The gene calls are TRBV11-2 and TRBJ2-6; D call uncertain. Germline V gene sequence: CDR1 SGHAT, CDR2 FQNNGV. CDR3 length: 16 amino acids. The germline V and J ends were trimmed by 4 bases and 2 bases, with 12 bases remaining between them. For the CDR3, the DNA is TGTGCCAGCAGCTCTCTAATCCCCCCTGGGGCCAACGTCCTGACTTTC. Translating it yields CASSSLIPPGANVLTF.

The chain has TRBV19 and TRBJ2-7, with D possibly being TRBD1 (5 bases). This CDR3 is built from 14 residues. Trimming took 5 bases from V and 6 from J, leaving 17 bases between them. From germline, CDR1 is LNHDA and CDR2 SQIVND (reference sequence). The CDR3 loop reads CASSAEGVRSEQYF. CDR3 DNA sequence: TGTGCCAGTAGTGCAGAAGGGGTGCGGAGCGAGCAGTACTTC. The full variable domain, completed using reference TRBV19 and TRBJ2-7, is DGGITQSPKYLFRKEGQNVTLSCEQNLNHDAMYWYRQDPGQGLRLIYYSQIVNDFQKGDIAEGYSVSREKKESFPLTVTSAQKNPTAFYLCASSAEGVRSEQYFGPGTRLTVT.

The chain carries TRBV5-4 and TRBJ2-7; 9 bases are shared with TRBD1. Germline V CDR1 and CDR2: SGHNT, YYREEE (reference sequence). V lost 4 bases, J lost 4 bases, and 9 bases stayed unmatched. The CDR3 consists of 15 residues. The CDR3 sequence: CASSRGGQGIYEQYF. The DNA of the CDR3 is TGTGCCAGCAGCCGTGGTGGACAGGGGATTTACGAGCAGTACTTC.

With respect to this clone: One end of the junction is discordant with germline, which a read error may explain. The chain couples TRBV2 to TRBJ2-7, with D unresolved. Germline-derived CDR1 and CDR2 are SNHLY and FYNNEI. The CDR3 is made up of 14 amino acids. CDR3 loop: CASRVIPAPYEQYF. In nucleotides, the CDR3 is TGTGCCAGCAGGGTCATCCCAGCCCCCTACGAGCAGTATTTC.

This chain links TRBV19 with TRBJ2-7; either TRBD1 or TRBD2 may fit D (5 bases each). V dropped 5 bases and J dropped 1 base, with 15 bases sitting between them. The CDR3 extends over 15 amino acids. Germline CDR1 LNHDA, CDR2 SQIVND (reference sequence). For the CDR3, the DNA is TGTGCCAGTAGTGGATCCGTGGGACGGTCCTACGAGCAGTACTTC. Its translation: CASSGSVGRSYEQYF.

The chain couples TRBV18 to TRBJ1-4; D unclear. The CDR3 consists of 14 residues. Trimming took off 6 bases at V and 5 bases at J, with 13 bases between the two ends. CDR1 KGHSH and CDR2 LQKENI come from the germline V gene. The CDR3 spells CASSQRSTNEKLFF. The CDR3 nucleotides are TGTGCCAGCTCCCAACGGAGTACGAATGAAAAACTGTTTTTT.

This chain links TRBV13 with TRBJ2-2; TRBD1 might be the D (6 bases). The CDR3 sequence is 13 residues long. Germline V lookup: CDR1 PRHDT, CDR2 FYEKMQ (reference sequence). V was clipped by 5 bases and J by 7 bases, with 11 bases between them. CDR3 in amino acids: CASSIGQYGELFF. The CDR3 DNA is TGTGCCAGCAGCATCGGACAGTACGGGGAGCTGTTTTTT.

The V gene is TRBV4-1, the J gene TRBJ2-1; D perhaps matches TRBD2 (5 bases). Trimming cost V 0 bases and J 5 bases, with 17 bases left between them. Germline V gene data show CDR1 as MGHRA and CDR2 as YSYEKL. This CDR3 spans 17 amino acids. The CDR3 loop reads CASSQERLVARNNEQFF. The CDR3 nucleotides read TGCGCCAGCAGCCAAGAGCGGCTGGTAGCGAGAAACAATGAGCAGTTCTTC.

The V call is TRBV19, the J call TRBJ2-5, with a possible D match to TRBD2 (6 bases). V shed 3 bases and J shed 2 bases, with 10 bases lying between them. Germline V gene sequence: CDR1 LNHDA, CDR2 SQIVND (reference sequence). The CDR3 sequence is 14 residues long. CDR3: CASSMSSAQETQYF. The CDR3, as DNA: TGTGCCAGTAGTATGTCTAGCGCTCAAGAGACCCAGTACTTC.

The genes are TRBV5-4 and TRBJ2-3, with 11 bases matching TRBD2. The CDR3 covers 15 residues. V lost 0 bases to trimming and J lost 4 bases; unmatched junction nucleotides: 1. Germline V gives CDR1 SGHNT, CDR2 YYREEE (reference sequence). The CDR3 bases are TGTGCCAGCAGCTTGGGACTAGCGGGGTCAGATACGCAGTATTTT. It translates to CASSLGLAGSDTQYF. The full variable domain, its missing parts supplied by reference TRBV5-4 and TRBJ2-3, is ETGVTQSPTHLIKTRGQQVTLRCSSQSGHNTVSWYQQALGQGPQFIFQYYREEENGRGNFPPRFSGLQFPNYSSELNVNALELDDSALYLCASSLGLAGSDTQYFGPGTRLTVL.

V is TRBV28 and J is TRBJ1-5; TRBD1 is a possible D gene (6 bases). The length of the CDR3 is 15 residues. Trimming took 6 bases from V and 6 from J, leaving 18 bases between them. From germline, CDR1 is MDHEN and CDR2 SYDVKM. CDR3 amino acids: CASSPETGAGQPQHF. In DNA, the CDR3 is TGTGCCAGCAGCCCCGAAACGGGGGCTGGTCAGCCCCAGCATTTT.

This clone came up once. The rearrangement uses TRBV6-4 and TRBJ2-2, with no clear D. The CDR3 covers 15 residues. Germline CDR1 is MRHNA and CDR2 is SNTAGT. Trimming shortened V by 7 bases and J by 0 bases, and 12 bases separated the two germline ends. CDR3 protein: CASTANTANTGELFF. The CDR3 DNA is TGTGCCAGCACCGCCAACACCGCGAACACCGGGGAGCTGTTTTTT.

The chain carries TRBV18 and TRBJ1-1, with D unresolved. The CDR3 has 13 residues. The germline V gene has CDR1 KGHSH and CDR2 LQKENI. Trimming stripped 3 bases from V and 4 bases from J, with 9 bases between. This CDR3 reads CASSPTATTEAFF. The CDR3 DNA is TGTGCCAGCTCACCTACAGCGACCACTGAAGCTTTCTTT.

A single count supports this clone. The gene calls are TRBV19 and TRBJ2-3, with 8 bases identical to TRBD2. The CDR3 runs 15 residues. Germline assignment: CDR1 LNHDA and CDR2 SQIVND (reference sequence). The junction had 6 bases not matched to a gene; V was cut back by 1 base and J by 6 bases. The CDR3 bases are TGTGCCAGTAGTATAGTAAGCGGGAGTCCCGATACGCAGTATTTT. This encodes CASSIVSGSPDTQYF.